This entry concerns a single T cell receptor (beta chain). The antigen is undetermined. The record originates from a study of T-cell memory formation after mild COVID-19. Study-level information: Each donor largely had its own TCR clusters. Study-wide results and limits: CD4+ contracting clones were found mainly in CM and EM, and CD8+ ones in EMRA.

Sample barcodes and UMIs were carried by the TCR alpha and TCR beta cDNA libraries that 5'RACE generated with constant-segment primers. MiXCR, applied by TCRdb to the 5' RACE reads, yields one record per CDR3 protein. This sample has 470,000 or so distinct CDR3 sequences, with roughly 25% found just once. The length of the CDR3 is 15 residues. CDR1 and CDR2 (germline): SEHNR, FQNEAQ (reference sequence). V dropped 6 bases and J dropped 2; count of bases not matched to a gene: 5. The material sequenced was PBMCs or a T cell subset sorted from them (not recorded which). The clonotype originates from an adult woman who had mild COVID-19 (a few samples of this study predate the infection). Cell type and time point are not known. V usage is TRBV7-9 and J usage is TRBJ2-1; the match to TRBD2 covers 9 bases. The chain's CDR3 is CASSTAGGAYNEQFF. The CDR3 DNA sequence: TGTGCCAGCAGTACCGCGGGAGGGGCCTACAATGAGCAGTTCTTC.